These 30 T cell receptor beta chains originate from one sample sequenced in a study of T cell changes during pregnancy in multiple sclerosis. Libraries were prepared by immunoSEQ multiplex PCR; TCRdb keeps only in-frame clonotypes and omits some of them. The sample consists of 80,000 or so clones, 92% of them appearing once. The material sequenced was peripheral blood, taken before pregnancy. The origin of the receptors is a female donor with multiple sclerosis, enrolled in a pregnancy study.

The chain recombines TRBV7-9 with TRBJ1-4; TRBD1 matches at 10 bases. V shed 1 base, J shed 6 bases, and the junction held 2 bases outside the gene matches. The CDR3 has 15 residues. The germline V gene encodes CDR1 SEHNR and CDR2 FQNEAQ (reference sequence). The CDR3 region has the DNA TGTGCCAGCAGCTTAGGAGGGACAGGGGATGAAAAACTGTTTTTT. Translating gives CASSLGGTGDEKLFF.

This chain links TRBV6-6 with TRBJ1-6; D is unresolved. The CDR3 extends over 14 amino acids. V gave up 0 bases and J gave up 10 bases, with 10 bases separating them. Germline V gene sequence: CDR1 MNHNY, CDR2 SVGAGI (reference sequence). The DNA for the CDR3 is TGTGCCAGCAGTTACTCGAGCGGGAGATCACCCCTCCACTTT. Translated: CASSYSSGRSPLHF.

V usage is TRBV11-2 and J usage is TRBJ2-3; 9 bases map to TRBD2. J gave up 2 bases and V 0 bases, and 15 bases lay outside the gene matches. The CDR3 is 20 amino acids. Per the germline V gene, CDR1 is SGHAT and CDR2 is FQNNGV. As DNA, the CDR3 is TGTGCCAGCAGCTTAGATAAAGCGGCTAGCGGGGTTCGCTCCACAGATACGCAGTATTTT. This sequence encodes CASSLDKAASGVRSTDTQYF.

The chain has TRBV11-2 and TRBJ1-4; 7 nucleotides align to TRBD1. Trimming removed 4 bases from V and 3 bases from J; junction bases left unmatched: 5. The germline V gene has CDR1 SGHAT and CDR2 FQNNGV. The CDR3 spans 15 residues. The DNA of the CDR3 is TGTGCCAGCAGCTCCTACAGGGGCCCTAATGAAAAACTGTTTTTT. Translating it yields CASSSYRGPNEKLFF.

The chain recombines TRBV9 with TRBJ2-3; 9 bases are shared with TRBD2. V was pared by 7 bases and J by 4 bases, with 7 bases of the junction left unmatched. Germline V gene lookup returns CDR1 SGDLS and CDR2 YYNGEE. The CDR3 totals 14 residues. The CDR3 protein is CASGAGGASDTQYF. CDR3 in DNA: TGTGCCAGCGGCGCGGGGGGGGCCTCAGATACGCAGTATTTT.

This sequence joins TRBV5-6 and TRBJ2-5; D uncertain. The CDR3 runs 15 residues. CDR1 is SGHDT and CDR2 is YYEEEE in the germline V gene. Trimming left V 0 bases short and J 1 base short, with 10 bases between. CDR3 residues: CASSLGVRSQETQYF. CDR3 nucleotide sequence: TGTGCCAGCAGCTTGGGGGTGCGGTCCCAAGAGACCCAGTACTTC.

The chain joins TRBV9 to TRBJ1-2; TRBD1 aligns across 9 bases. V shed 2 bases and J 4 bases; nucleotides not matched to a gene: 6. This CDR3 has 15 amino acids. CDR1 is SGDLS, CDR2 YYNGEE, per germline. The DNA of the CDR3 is TGTGCCAGCAGCGTCGGACAGGGGCAGGGCTATGGCTACACCTTC. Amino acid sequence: CASSVGQGQGYGYTF.

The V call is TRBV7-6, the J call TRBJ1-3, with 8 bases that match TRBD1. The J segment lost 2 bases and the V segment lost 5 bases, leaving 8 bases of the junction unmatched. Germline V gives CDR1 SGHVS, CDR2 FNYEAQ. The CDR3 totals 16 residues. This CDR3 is CASSRDRSIAGNTIYF. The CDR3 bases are TGTGCCAGCAGCCGGGACAGGTCTATCGCTGGAAACACCATATATTTT.

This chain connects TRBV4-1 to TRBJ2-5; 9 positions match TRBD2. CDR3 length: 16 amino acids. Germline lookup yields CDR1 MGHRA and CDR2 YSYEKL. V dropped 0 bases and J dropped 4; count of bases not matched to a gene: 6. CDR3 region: CASSQDRGGASETQYF. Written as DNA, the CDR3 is TGCGCCAGCAGCCAAGATCGCGGGGGGGCCTCAGAGACCCAGTACTTC.

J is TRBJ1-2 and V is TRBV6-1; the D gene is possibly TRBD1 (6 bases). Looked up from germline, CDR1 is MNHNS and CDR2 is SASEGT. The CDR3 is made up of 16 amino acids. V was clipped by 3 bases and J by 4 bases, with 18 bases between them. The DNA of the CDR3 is TGTGCCAGCAGTGAGTTATTGGGGGCGCAGGGCTATGGCTACACCTTC. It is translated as CASSELLGAQGYGYTF.

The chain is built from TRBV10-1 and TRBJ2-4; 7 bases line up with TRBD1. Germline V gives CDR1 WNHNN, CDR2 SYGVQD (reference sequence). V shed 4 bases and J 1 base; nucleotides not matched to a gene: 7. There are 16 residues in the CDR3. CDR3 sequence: CASSGLTGWAKNIQYF. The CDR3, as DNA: TGCGCCAGCAGTGGATTGACAGGGTGGGCCAAAAACATTCAGTACTTC.

CDR3 coding DNA: TGTGCCAGCAGCACCTGGACTAGCGAGTACGAGCAGTACTTC. Its protein is CASSTWTSEYEQYF. This chain uses TRBV11-2 with TRBJ2-7; 9 nucleotides align to TRBD2. This CDR3 comprises 14 residues. CDR1 and CDR2 (germline): SGHAT, FQNNGV. V lost 5 bases, J lost 4 bases, and 6 bases stayed unmatched.

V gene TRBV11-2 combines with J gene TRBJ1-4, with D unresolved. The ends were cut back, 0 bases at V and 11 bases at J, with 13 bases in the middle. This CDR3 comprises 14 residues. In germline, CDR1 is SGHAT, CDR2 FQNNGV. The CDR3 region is CASSLDLGPGKLFF. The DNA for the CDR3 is TGTGCCAGCAGCTTAGATCTTGGACCGGGGAAACTGTTTTTT. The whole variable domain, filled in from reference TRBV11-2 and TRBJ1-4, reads EAGVAQSPRYKIIEKRQSVAFWCNPISGHATLYWYQQILGQGPKLLIQFQNNGVVDDSQLPKDRFSAERLKGVDSTLKIQPAKLEDSAVYLCASSLDLGPGKLFFGSGTQLSVL.

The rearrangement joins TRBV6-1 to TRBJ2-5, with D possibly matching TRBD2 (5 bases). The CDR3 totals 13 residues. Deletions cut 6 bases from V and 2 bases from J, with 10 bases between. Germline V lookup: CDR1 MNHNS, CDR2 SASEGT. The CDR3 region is CASRRPGQETQYF. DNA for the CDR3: TGTGCCAGCAGGAGACCGGGACAAGAGACCCAGTACTTC.

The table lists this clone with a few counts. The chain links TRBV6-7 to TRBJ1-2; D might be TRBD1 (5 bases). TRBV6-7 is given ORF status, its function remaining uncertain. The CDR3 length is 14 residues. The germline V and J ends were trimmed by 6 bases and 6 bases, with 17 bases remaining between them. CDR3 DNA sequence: TGTGCCAGCAGCCCCCCGGGGGGGTGGGATGGCTACACCTTC. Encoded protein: CASSPPGGWDGYTF.

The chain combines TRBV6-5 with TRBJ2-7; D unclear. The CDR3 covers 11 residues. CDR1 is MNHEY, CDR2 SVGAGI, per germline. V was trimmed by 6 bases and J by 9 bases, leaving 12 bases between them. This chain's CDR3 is CASSSDGGQYF. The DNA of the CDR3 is TGTGCCAGCAGCTCCGATGGCGGGCAGTACTTC.

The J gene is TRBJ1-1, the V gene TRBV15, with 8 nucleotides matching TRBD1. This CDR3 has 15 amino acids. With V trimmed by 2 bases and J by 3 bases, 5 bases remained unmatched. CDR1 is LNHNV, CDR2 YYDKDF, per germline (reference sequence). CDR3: CATSRPGQGDTEAFF. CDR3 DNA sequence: TGTGCCACCAGCAGACCCGGACAGGGCGACACTGAAGCTTTCTTT.

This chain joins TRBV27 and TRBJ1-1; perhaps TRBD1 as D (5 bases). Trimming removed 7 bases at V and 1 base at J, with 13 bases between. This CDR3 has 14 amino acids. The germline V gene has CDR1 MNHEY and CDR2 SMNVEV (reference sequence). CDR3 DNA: TGTGCCAGCAACTTACAGGCTTCGAACACTGAAGCTTTCTTT. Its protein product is CASNLQASNTEAFF.

The CDR3 protein is CSALLYEQYF. The DNA of the CDR3 is TGCAGCGCCCTACTCTACGAGCAGTACTTC. The chain uses TRBV29-1 and TRBJ2-7; the D is unclear. The germline CDR1 and CDR2 sequences are SQVTM and ANQGSEA. The V end was cut by 7 bases, the J end by 3 bases, with 7 bases between. The CDR3 loop spans 10 amino acids.

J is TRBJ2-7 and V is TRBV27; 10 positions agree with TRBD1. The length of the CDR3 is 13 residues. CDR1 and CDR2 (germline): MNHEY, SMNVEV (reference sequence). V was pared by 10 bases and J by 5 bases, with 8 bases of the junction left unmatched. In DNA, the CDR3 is TGTGCCACCTCTCCGGGACAGGGGAACGAGCAGTACTTC. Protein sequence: CATSPGQGNEQYF.

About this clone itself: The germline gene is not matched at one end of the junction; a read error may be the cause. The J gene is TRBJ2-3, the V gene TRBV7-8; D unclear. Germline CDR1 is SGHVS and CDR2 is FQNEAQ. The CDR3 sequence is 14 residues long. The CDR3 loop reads CASSLRSGTDTQYF. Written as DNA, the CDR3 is TGTGCCAGCAGCTTACGGTCTGGCACAGATACTCAGTATTTT. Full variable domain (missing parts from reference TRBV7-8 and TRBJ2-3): GAGVSQSPRYKVAKRGQDVALRCDPISGHVSLFWYQQALGQGPEFLTYFQNEAQLDKSGLPSDRFFAERPEGSVSTLKIQRTQQEDSAVYLCASSLRSGTDTQYFGPGTRLTVL.

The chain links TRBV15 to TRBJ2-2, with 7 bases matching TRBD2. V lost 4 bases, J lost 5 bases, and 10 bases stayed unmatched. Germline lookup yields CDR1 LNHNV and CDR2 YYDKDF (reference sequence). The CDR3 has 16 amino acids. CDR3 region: CATSTLETSRTGELFF. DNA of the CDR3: TGTGCCACCAGCACTCTAGAGACTAGCCGTACCGGGGAGCTGTTTTTT. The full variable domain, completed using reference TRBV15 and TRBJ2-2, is DAMVIQNPRYQVTQFGKPVTLSCSQTLNHNVMYWYQQKSSQAPKLLFHYYDKDFNNEADTPDNFQSRRPNTSFCFLDIRSPGLGDTAMYLCATSTLETSRTGELFFGEGSRLTVL.

The CDR3 spells CASSPRPAGTEAFF. CDR3 DNA: TGTGCCAGCAGCCCCCGCCCAGCAGGCACTGAAGCTTTCTTT. The chain has TRBV9 and TRBJ1-1; D is unresolved. The V gene's germline CDR1 is SGDLS and CDR2 YYNGEE. V was pared by 4 bases and J by 4 bases, with 14 bases between. The CDR3 loop spans 14 amino acids.

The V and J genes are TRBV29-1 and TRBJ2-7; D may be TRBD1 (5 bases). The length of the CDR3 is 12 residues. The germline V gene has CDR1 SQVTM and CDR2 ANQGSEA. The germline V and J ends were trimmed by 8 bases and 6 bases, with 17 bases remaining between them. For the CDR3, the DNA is TGCAGCCCCCAAAGTAGGGGAAGCGAGCAGTACTTC. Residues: CSPQSRGSEQYF.

DNA for the CDR3: TGTGCCAGCAGATACCTTTGGGGGGGTGACACTGAAGCTTTCTTT. Its protein product is CASRYLWGGDTEAFF. The rearrangement uses TRBV13 and TRBJ1-1, with D possibly being TRBD1 (5 bases). V lost 6 bases and J lost 3, with 17 bases in between. The germline V gene encodes CDR1 PRHDT and CDR2 FYEKMQ (reference sequence). The CDR3 extends over 15 amino acids.

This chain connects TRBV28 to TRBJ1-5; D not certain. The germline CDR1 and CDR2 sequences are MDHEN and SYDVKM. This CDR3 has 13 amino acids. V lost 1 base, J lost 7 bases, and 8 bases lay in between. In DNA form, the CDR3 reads TGTGCCAGCAGTTTATTACTAGGACAGCCCCAGCATTTT. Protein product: CASSLLLGQPQHF.

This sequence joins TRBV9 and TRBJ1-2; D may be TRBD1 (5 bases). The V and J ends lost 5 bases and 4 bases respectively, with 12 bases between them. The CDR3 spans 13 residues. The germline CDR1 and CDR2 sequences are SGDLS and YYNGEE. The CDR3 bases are TGTGCCAGCAGACCCGGGGGGAGCTATGGCTACACCTTC. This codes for CASRPGGSYGYTF. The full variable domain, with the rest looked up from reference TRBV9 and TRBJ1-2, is DSGVTQTPKHLITATGQRVTLRCSPRSGDLSVYWYQQSLDQGLQFLIQYYNGEERAKGNILERFSAQQFPDLHSELNLSSLELGDSALYFCASRPGGSYGYTFGSGTRLTVV.

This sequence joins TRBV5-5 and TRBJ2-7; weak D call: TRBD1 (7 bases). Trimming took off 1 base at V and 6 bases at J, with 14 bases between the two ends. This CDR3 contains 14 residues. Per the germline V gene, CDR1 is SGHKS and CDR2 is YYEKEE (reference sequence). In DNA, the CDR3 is TGTGCCAGCAGCTTGCAGGGGGGCTGGGGCGAGCAGTACTTC. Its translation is CASSLQGGWGEQYF.

The DNA of the CDR3 is TGTGCCTGGAGAGTGCAAGGACTCACCCACAATGAGCAGTTCTTC. Translating gives CAWRVQGLTHNEQFF. The chain couples TRBV30 to TRBJ2-1, with a weak D call TRBD2 (5 bases). This CDR3 comprises 15 residues. V lost 3 bases and J lost 5, with 17 bases in between. Germline V CDR1 and CDR2: GTSNPN, SVGIG (reference sequence). The full variable domain, in which reference TRBV30 and TRBJ2-1 provide the parts outside the CDR3, is SQTIHQWPATLVQPVGSPLSLECTVEGTSNPNLYWYRQAAGRGLQLLFYSVGIGQISSEVPQNLSASRPQDRQFILSSKKLLLSDSGFYLCAWRVQGLTHNEQFFGPGTRLTVL.

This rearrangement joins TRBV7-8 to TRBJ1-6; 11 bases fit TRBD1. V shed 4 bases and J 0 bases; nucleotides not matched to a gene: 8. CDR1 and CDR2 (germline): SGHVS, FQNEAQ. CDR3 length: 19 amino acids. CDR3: CASSSKGGQGGSYNSPLHF. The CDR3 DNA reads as TGTGCCAGCAGCTCCAAGGGGGGACAGGGGGGCTCCTATAATTCACCCCTCCACTTT.